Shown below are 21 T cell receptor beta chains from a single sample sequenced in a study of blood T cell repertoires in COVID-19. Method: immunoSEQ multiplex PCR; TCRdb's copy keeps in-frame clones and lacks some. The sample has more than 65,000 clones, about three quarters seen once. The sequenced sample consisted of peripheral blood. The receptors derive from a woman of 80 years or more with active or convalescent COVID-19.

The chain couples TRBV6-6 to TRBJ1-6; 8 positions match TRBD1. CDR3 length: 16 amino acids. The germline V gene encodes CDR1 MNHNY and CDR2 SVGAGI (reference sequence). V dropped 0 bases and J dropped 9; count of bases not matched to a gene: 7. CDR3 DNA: TGTGCCAGCAGTTACTCGGGGACAGGCGCTGGTTCACCCCTCCACTTT. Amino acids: CASSYSGTGAGSPLHF.

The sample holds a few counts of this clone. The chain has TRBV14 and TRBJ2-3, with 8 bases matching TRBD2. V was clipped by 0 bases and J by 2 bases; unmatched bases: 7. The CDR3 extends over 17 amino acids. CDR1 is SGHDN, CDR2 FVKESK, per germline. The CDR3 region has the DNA TGTGCCAGCAGCCAAGAACGGGGGGGCTCGATCACAGATACGCAGTATTTT. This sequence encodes CASSQERGGSITDTQYF. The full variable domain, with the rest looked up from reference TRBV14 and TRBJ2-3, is EAGVTQFPSHSVIEKGQTVTLRCDPISGHDNLYWYRRVMGKEIKFLLHFVKESKQDESGMPNNRFLAERTGGTYSTLKVQPAELEDSGVYFCASSQERGGSITDTQYFGPGTRLTVL.

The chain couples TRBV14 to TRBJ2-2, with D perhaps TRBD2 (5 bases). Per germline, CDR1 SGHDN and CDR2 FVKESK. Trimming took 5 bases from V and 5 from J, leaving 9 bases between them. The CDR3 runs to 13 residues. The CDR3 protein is CASSFTGTGELFF. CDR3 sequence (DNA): TGTGCCAGCAGCTTTACGGGAACCGGGGAGCTGTTTTTT.

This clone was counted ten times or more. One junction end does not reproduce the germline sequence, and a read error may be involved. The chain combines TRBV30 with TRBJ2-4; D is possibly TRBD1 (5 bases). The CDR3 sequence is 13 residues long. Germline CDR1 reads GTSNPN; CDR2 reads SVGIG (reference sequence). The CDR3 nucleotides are TGTGCCTGGAGGCCCTCGCCGGACATCAACCAAATCTTC. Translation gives CAWRPSPDINQIF.

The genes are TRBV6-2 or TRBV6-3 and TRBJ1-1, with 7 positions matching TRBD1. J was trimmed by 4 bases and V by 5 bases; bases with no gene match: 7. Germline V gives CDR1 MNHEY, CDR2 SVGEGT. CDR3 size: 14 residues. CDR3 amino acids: CASSGHRGLTEAFF. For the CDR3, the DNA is TGTGCCAGCAGTGGGCACAGGGGACTCACTGAAGCTTTCTTT.

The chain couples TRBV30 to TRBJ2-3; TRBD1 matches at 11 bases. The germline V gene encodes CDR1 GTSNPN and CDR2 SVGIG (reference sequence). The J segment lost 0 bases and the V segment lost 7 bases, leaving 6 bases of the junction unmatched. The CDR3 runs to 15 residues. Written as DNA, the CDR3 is TGTGCCTCCCCCGGACAGGGGGCAAGCACAGATACGCAGTATTTT. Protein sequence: CASPGQGASTDTQYF.

The CDR3 nucleotides are TGCGCCAGCAGCCAAAAGGGGCCCGGAAACACCATATATTTT. The encoded protein is CASSQKGPGNTIYF. The chain links TRBV4-1 to TRBJ1-3; tentative D call: TRBD1 (5 bases). Per the germline V gene, CDR1 is MGHRA and CDR2 is YSYEKL. The V end lost 2 bases, the J end lost 4 bases, and 9 bases lay between the germline ends. This CDR3 contains 14 residues.

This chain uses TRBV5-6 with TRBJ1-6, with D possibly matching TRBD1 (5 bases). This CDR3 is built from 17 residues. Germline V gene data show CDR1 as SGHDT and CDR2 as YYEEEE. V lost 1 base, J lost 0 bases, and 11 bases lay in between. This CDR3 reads CASSLSTASSYNSPLHF. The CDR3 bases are TGTGCCAGCAGCTTGTCGACAGCTAGCTCCTATAATTCACCCCTCCACTTT.

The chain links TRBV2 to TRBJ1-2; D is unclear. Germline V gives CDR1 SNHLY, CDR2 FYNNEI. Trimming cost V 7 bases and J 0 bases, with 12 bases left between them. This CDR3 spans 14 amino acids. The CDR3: CASTLDGTNYGYTF. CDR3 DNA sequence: TGTGCCAGCACCCTCGACGGGACTAACTATGGCTACACCTTC.

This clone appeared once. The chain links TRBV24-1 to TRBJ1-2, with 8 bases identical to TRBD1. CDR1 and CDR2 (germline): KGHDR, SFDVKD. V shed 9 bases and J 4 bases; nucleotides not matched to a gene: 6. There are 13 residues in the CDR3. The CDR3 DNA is TGTGCCACCTGCAGGGGGCTAGGCTATGGCTACACCTTC. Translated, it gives CATCRGLGYGYTF.

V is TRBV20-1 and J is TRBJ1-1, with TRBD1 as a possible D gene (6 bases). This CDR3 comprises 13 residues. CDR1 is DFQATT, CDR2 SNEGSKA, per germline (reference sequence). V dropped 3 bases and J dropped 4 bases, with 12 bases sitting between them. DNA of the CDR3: TGCAGTGCTAGTCAGGGGCGAGTCACTGAAGCTTTCTTT. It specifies CSASQGRVTEAFF.

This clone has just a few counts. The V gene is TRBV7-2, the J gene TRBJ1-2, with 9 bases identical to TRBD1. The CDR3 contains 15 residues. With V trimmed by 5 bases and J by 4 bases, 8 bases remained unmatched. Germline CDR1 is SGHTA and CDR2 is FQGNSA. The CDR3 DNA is TGTGCCAGCAGCAGACCGGGACAGGGATCCTATGGCTACACCTTC. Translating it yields CASSRPGQGSYGYTF.

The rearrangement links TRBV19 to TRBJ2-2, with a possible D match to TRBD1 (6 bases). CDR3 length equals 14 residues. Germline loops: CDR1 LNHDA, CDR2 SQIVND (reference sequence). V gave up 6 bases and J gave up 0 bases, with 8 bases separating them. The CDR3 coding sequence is TGTGCCAGTAGCGGACAGCCGAACACCGGGGAGCTGTTTTTT. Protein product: CASSGQPNTGELFF.

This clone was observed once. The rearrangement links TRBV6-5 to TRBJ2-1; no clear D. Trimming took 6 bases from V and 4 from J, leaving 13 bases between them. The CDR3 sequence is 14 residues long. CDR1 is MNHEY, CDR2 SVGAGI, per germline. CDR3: CASRTREEYNEQFF. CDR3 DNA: TGTGCCAGCAGAACTCGTGAGGAGTACAATGAGCAGTTCTTC.

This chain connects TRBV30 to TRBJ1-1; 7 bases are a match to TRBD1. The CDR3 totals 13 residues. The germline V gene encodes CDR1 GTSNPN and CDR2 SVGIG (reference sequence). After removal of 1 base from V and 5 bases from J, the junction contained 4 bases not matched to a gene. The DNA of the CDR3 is TGTGCCTGGAGTGGACAGGGAGAGACTGAAGCTTTCTTT. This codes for CAWSGQGETEAFF. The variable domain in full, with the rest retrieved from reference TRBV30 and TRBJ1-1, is SQTIHQWPATLVQPVGSPLSLECTVEGTSNPNLYWYRQAAGRGLQLLFYSVGIGQISSEVPQNLSASRPQDRQFILSSKKLLLSDSGFYLCAWSGQGETEAFFGQGTRLTVV.

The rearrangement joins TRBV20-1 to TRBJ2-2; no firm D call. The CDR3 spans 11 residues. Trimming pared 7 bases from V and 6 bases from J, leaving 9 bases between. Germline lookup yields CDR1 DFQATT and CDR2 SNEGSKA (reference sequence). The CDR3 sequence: CSVFSAGELFF. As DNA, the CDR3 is TGCAGTGTCTTTTCAGCCGGGGAGCTGTTTTTT.

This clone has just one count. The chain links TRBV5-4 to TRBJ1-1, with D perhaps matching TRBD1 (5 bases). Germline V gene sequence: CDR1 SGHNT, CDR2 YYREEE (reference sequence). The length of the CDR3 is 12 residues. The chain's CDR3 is CAIGAIDTEAFF. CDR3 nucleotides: TGTGCTATAGGGGCAATAGACACTGAAGCTTTCTTT.

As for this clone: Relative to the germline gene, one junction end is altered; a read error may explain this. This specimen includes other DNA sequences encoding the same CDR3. CDR3 sequence: CASSLSGSGYYGYTF. The DNA of the CDR3 is TGTGCTAGCAGTTTATCCGGGAGTGGGTACTATGGCTACACCTTC. V gene TRBV28 combines with J gene TRBJ1-2; D is undetermined. This CDR3 region has 15 residues. CDR1 is MDHEN and CDR2 is SYDVKM in the germline V gene.

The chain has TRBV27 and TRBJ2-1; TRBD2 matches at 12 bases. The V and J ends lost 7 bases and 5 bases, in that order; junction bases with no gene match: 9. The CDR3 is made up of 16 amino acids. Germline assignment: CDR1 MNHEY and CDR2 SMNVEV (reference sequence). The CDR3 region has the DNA TGTGCCAGCAAATTAACAGGGACTAGCGGGCACAATGAGCAGTTCTTC. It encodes CASKLTGTSGHNEQFF.

CDR3 loop: CASSPSPPGTGGSNEQYF. The CDR3 region has the DNA TGTGCCAGTAGTCCCTCCCCCCCCGGGACAGGGGGATCCAACGAGCAGTACTTC. The genes are TRBV19 and TRBJ2-7, with 11 bases that match TRBD1. CDR3 length equals 18 residues. V lost 5 bases to trimming and J lost 5 bases; unmatched junction nucleotides: 17. From germline, CDR1 is LNHDA and CDR2 SQIVND (reference sequence).

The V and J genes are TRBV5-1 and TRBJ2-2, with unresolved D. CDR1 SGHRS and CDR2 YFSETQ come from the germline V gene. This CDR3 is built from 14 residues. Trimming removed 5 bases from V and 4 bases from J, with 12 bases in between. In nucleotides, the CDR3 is TGCGCCAGCAGGTGGGCGACCACCACCGGGGAGCTGTTTTTT. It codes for CASRWATTTGELFF.